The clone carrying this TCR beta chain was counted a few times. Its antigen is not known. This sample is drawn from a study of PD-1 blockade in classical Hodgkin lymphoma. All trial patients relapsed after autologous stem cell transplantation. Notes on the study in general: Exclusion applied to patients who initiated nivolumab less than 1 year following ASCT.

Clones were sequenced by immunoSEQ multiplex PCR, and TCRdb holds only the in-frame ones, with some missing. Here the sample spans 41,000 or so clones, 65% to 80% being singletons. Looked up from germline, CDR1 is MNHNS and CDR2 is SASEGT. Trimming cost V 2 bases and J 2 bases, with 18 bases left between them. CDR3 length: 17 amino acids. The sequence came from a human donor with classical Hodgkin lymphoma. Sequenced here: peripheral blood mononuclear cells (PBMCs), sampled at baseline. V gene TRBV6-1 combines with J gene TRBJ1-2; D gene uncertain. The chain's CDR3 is CASSERPTPTVNYGYTF. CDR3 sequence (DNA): TGTGCCAGCAGTGAACGGCCCACCCCGACGGTCAACTATGGCTACACCTTC.